This TCR beta chain emerged from a study of read filtering for tumor transcriptome and immune sequencing. Broader study findings: In IR-seq, single-read clonotypes were around four fifths of clonotypes but around 3.4% of reads.

About this clonotype: Antigen unknown.

Germline V lookup: CDR1 DFQATT, CDR2 SNEGSKA (reference sequence). The CDR3 runs 16 residues. The trim removed 3 bases at V and 5 bases at J, leaving 12 bases unmatched. From around 0.4 ug of RNA, a library with molecular barcoded alpha/delta and beta/gamma adaptors was made. TCRdb reprocessed the reads via MiXCR and lists one record per CDR3 protein. Among fewer than 150,000 distinct CDR3 sequences listed, around 13% were seen once. This clonotype was obtained from a donor at least 40 years old with multiple myeloma. The chain employs TRBV20-1 and TRBJ2-5; 10 bases align to TRBD2. Sequencing input: a population of CD138-negative cells sorted from bone marrow. The CDR3 protein is CSASLIDLAGVETQYF. CDR3 bases: TGCAGTGCTAGCCTTATTGATCTAGCGGGGGTTGAGACCCAGTACTTC.